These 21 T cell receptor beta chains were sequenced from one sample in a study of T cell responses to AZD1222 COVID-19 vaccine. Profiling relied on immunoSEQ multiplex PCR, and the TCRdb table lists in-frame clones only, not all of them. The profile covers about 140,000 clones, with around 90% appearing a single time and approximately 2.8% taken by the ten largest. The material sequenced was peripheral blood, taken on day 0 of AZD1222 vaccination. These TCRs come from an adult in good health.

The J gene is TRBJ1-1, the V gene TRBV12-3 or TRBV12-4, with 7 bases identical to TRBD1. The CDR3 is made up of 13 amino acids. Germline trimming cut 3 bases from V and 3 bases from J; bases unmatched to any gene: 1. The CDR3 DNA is TGTGCCAGCAGTTTGGGGACAGACACTGAAGCTTTCTTT. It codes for CASSLGTDTEAFF.

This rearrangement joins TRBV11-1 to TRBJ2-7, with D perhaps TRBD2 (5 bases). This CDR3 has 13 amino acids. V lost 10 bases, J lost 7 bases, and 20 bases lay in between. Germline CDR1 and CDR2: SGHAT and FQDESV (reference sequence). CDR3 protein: CATSREGRGEQYF. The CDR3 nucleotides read TGTGCCACCTCCCGAGAGGGCCGGGGAGAGCAGTACTTC.

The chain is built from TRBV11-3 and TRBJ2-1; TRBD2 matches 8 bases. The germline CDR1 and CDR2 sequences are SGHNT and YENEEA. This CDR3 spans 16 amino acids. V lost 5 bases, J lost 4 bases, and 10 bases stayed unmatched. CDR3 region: CASSVPTSGSYNEQFF. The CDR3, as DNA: TGTGCCAGCAGCGTACCAACTAGCGGTTCATACAATGAGCAGTTCTTC.

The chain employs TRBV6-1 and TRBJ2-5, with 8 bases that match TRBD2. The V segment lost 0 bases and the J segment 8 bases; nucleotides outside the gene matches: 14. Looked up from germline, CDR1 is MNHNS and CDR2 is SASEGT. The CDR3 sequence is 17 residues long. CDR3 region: CASSEAVFTSGKRTQYF. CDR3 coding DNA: TGTGCCAGCAGTGAAGCGGTGTTTACTAGCGGCAAGAGAACCCAGTACTTC.

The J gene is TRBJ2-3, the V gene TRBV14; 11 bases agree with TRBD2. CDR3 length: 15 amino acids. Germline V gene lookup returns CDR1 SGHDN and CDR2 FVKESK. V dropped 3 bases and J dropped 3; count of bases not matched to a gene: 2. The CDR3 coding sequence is TGTGCCAGCAGCCACAGGACTAGCGGGACAGATACGCAGTATTTT. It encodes CASSHRTSGTDTQYF.

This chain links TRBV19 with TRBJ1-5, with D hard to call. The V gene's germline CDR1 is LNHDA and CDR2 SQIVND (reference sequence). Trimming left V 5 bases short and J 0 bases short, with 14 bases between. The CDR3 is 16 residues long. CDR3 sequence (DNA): TGTGCCAGTAGTCCCCGAGACAAATATAGCAATCAGCCCCAGCATTTT. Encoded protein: CASSPRDKYSNQPQHF.

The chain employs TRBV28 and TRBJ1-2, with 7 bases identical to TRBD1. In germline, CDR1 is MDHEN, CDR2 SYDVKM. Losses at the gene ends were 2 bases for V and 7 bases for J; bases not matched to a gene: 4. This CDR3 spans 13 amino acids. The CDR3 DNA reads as TGTGCCAGCAGTTTAGCGGCAGGGGGTGGCTACACCTTC. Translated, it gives CASSLAAGGGYTF.

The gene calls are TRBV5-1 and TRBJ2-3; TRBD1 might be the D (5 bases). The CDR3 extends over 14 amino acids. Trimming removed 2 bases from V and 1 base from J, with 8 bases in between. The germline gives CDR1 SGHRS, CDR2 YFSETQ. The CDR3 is CASSLGAGTDTQYF. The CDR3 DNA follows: TGCGCCAGCAGCTTAGGGGCGGGCACAGATACGCAGTATTTT.

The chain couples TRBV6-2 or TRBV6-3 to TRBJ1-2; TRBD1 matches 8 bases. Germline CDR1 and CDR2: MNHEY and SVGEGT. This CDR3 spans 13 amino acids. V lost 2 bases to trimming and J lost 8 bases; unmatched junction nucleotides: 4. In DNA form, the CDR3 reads TGTGCCAGCAGTTACGCGACAGGGGTCGGCTACACCTTC. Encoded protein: CASSYATGVGYTF.

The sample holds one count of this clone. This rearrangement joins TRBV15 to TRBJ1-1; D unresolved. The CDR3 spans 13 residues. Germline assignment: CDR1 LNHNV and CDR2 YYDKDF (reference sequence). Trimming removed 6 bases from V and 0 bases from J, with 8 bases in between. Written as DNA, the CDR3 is TGTGCCACCAGTCTGACGTTGAACACTGAAGCTTTCTTT. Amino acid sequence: CATSLTLNTEAFF.

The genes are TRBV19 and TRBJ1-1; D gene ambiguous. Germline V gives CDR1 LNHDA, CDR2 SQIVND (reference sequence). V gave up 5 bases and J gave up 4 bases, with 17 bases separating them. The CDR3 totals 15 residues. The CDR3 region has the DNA TGTGCCAGTAGTGAACCAAGGGTGGGTGGCACTGAAGCTTTCTTT. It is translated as CASSEPRVGGTEAFF.

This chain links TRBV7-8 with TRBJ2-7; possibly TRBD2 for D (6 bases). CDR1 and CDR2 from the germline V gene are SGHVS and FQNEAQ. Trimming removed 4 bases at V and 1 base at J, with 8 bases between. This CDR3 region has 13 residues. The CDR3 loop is CASSYGTSYEQYF. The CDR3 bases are TGTGCCAGCAGCTATGGGACTTCCTACGAGCAGTACTTC.

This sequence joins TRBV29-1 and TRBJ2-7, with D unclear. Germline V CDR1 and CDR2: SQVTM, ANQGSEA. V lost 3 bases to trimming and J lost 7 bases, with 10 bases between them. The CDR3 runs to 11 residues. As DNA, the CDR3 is TGCAGCGTTGAGCTCATGGGGGAGCAGTACTTC. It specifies CSVELMGEQYF.

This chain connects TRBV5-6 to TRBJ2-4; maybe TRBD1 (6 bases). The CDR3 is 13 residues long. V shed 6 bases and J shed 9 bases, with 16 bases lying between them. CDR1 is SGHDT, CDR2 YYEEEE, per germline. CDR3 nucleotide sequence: TGTGCCAGCAACAGGGAATTTAAGGGCATTCAGTACTTC. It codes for CASNREFKGIQYF.

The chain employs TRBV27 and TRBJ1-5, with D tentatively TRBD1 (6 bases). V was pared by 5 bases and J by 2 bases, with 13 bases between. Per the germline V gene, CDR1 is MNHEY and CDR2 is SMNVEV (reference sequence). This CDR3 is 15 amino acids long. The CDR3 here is CASSQGAGGNQPQHF. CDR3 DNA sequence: TGTGCCAGCAGTCAAGGGGCAGGGGGCAATCAGCCCCAGCATTTT.

CDR3 sequence: CASSWQYNEQFF. CDR3 in DNA: TGTGCCAGCAGTTGGCAGTACAATGAGCAGTTCTTC. The V and J genes are TRBV6-5 and TRBJ2-1, with D hard to call. Trimming shortened V by 4 bases and J by 4 bases, and 5 bases separated the two germline ends. Germline lookup yields CDR1 MNHEY and CDR2 SVGAGI. CDR3 length: 12 residues.

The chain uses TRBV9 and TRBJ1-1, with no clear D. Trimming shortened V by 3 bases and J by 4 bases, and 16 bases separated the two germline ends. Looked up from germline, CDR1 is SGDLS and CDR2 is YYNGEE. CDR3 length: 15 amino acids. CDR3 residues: CASSAGSTLSTEAFF. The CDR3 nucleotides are TGTGCCAGCAGCGCCGGCTCGACCTTGTCCACTGAAGCTTTCTTT. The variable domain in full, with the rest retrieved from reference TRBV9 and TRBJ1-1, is DSGVTQTPKHLITATGQRVTLRCSPRSGDLSVYWYQQSLDQGLQFLIQYYNGEERAKGNILERFSAQQFPDLHSELNLSSLELGDSALYFCASSAGSTLSTEAFFGQGTRLTVV.

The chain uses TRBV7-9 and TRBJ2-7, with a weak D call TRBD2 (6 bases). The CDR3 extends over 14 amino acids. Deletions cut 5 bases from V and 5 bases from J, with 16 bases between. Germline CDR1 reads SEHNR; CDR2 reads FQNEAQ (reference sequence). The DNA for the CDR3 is TGTGCCAGCAGCGACCCACGGGGGTCTAACGAGCAGTACTTC. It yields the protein CASSDPRGSNEQYF.

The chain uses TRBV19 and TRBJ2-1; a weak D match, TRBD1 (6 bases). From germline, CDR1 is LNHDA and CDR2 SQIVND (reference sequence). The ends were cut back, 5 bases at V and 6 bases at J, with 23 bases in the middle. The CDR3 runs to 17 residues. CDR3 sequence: CASSRSRGRSILNEQFF. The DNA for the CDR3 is TGTGCCAGTAGTCGAAGCAGGGGCCGGAGTATTCTCAATGAGCAGTTCTTC.

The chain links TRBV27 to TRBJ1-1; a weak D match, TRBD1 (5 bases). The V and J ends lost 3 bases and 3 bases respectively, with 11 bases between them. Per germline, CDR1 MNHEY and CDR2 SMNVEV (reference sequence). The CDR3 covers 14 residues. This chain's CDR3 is CASSFQGRYTEAFF. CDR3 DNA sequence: TGTGCCAGCAGTTTCCAGGGACGATACACTGAAGCTTTCTTT.

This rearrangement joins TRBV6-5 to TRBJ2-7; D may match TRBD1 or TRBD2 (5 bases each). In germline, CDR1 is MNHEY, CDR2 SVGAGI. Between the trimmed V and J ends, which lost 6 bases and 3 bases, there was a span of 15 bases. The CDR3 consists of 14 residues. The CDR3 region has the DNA TGTGCCAGCAGCCGGCCGGGGCAGCTCTACGAGCAGTACTTC. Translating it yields CASSRPGQLYEQYF.